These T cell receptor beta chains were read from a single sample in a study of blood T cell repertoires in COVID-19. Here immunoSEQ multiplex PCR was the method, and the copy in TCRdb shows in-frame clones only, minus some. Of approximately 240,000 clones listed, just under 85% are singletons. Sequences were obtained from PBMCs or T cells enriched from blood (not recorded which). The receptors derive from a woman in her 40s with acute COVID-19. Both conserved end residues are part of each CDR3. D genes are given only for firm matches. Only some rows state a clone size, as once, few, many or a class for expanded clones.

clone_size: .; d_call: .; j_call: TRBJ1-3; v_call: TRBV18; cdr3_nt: TGTGCCAGCTCAGACAGACGGGCTGCTGGAAACACCATATATTTT; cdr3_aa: CASSDRRAAGNTIYF
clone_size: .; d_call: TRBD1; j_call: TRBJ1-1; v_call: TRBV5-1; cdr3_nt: TGCGCCAGCAGCCAAGGGGACAGGGAGAAGGAGGGCACTGAAGCTTTCTTT; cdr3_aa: CASSQGDREKEGTEAFF
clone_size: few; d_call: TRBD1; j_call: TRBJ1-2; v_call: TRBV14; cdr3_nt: TGTGCCAGCAGCCAAACGACAGGGGCGCAAGGTGGCTACACCTTC; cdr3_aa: CASSQTTGAQGGYTF
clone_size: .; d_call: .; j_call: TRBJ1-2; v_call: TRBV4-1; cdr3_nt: TGCGCCAGCAGCCAAGCCCGGACTCGACTTCAGGATGGCTACACCTTC; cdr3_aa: CASSQARTRLQDGYTF
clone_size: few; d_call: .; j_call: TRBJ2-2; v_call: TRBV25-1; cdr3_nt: TGTGCCAGCTCCGGAGGGCGCTCTAACACCGGGGAGCTGTTTTTT; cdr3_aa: CASSGGRSNTGELFF
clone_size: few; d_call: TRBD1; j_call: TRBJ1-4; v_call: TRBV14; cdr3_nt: TGTGCCAGCAGCCAAGGGGGGACAGCCTATGAAAAACTGTTTTTT; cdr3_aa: CASSQGGTAYEKLFF
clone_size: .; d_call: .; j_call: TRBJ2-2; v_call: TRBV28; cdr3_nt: TGTGCCAGCAGTCCGGGACTGATCACCGGGGAGCTGTTTTTT; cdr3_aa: CASSPGLITGELFF
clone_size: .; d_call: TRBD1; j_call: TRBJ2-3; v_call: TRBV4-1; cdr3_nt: TGCGCCAGCAGTTACGGGACAGTCACAGATACGCAGTATTTT; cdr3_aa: CASSYGTVTDTQYF
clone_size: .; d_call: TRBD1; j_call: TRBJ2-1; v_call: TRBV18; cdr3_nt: TGTGCCAGCTCACCCCGGACAGGGTTTGAGCAGTTCTTC; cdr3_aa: CASSPRTGFEQFF
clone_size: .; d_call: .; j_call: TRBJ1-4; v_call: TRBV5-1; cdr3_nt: TGCGCCAGCAGCTTCCAGGCCACAACTAATGAAAAACTGTTTTTT; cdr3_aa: CASSFQATTNEKLFF
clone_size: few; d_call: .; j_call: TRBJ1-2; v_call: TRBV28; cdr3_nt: TGTGCCAGCAGTTTTGGGCTACACAACACCTTC; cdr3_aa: CASSFGLHNTF
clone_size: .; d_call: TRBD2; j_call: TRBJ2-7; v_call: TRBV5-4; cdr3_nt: TGTGCCAGCAGAACTGAAGTTGCGGGAGTAGTCGAGCAGTACTTC; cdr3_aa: CASRTEVAGVVEQYF
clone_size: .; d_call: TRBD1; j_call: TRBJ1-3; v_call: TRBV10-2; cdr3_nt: TGCGCCAGCAGTGAGGGGACAGCCAGCTCTGGAAACACCATATATTTT; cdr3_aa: CASSEGTASSGNTIYF
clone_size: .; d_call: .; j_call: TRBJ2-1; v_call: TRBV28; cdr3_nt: TGTGCGGCGGGGACCCATATGGGGAATGAGCAGTTCTTC; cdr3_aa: CAAGTHMGNEQFF
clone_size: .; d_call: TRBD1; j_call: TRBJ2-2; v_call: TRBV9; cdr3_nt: TGTGCCAGCAGCGTAGTCCCTTCCGGGACAGGGGGATACGGGGAGCTGTTTTTT; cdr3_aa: CASSVVPSGTGGYGELFF
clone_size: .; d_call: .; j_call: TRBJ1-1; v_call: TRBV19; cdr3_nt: TGTGCCAGTCTACGGGGGGACCTGAACACTGAAGCTTTCTTT; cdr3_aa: CASLRGDLNTEAFF
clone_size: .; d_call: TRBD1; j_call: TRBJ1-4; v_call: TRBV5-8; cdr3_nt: TGTGCCAGCAGCTTGCCCACGACAGGGTTAGGGGAAAAACTGTTTTTT; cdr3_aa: CASSLPTTGLGEKLFF
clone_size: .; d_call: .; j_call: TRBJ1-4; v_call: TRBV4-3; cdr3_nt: TGCGCCAGCAGCCAAGATTTTGGGTCGGGAGAAAAACTGTTTTTT; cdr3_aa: CASSQDFGSGEKLFF
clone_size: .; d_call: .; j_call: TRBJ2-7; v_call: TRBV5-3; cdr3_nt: TGTGCCAGAAGCTTGGGTGGTTTGTCCGATGAGGCGGACTCCTACGAGCAGTACTTC; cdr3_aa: CARSLGGLSDEADSYEQYF
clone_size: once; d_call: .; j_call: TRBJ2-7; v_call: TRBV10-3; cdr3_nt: TGTGCCATCAGTGAGTCAGGAGGCGAGCAGTACTTC; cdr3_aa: CAISESGGEQYF
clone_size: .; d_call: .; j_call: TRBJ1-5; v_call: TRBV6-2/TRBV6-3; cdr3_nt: TGTGCCAGCAGTTACGGTTTGGCGGAAAATCAGCCCCAGCATTTT; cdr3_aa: CASSYGLAENQPQHF
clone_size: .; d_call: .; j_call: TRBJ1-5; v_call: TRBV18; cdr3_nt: TGTGCCAGCTCACCACGTAGAGATAGCAATCAGCCCCAGCATTTT; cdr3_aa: CASSPRRDSNQPQHF
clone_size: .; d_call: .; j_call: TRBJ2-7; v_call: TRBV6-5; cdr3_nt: TGTGCCAGCAGTCACCAGGGCTACGAGCAGTACTTC; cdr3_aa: CASSHQGYEQYF
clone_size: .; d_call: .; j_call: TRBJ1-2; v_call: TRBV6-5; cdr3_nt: TGTGCCAGCAGTTACTCGTGGACGTCGGGGGATGGCTACACCTTC; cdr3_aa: CASSYSWTSGDGYTF
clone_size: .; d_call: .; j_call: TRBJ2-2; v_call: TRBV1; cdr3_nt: TGCACCAGCAGCCCTCAGAGACTAGCGGTTAACACCGGGGAGCTGTTTTTT; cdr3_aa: CTSSPQRLAVNTGELFF
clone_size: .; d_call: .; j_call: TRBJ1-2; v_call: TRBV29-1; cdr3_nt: TGCAGCGTTGATGTGGCAGCCGAGGTCAACTATGGCTACACCTTC; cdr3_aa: CSVDVAAEVNYGYTF
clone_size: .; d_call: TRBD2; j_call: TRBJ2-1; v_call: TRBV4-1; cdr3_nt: TGCGCCAGCAGCCAATCCGGGACTAGCGGGAGGGCCGGGACGGTCTTC; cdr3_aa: CASSQSGTSGRAGTVF
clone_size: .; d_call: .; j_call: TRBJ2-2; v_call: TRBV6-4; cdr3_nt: TGTGCCAGCAGTGAGGGGGGAGAAACCGGGGAGCTGTTTTTT; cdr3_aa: CASSEGGETGELFF
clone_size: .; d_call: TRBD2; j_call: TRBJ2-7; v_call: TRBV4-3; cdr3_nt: TGCGCCAGCAGCCAAGATATGGCTAGCGGGGGGACCCCCTACGAGCAGTACTTC; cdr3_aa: CASSQDMASGGTPYEQYF
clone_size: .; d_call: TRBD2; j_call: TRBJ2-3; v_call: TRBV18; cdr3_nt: TGTGCCAGCTCGAAACTAGCGGGATCGGGCACAGATACGCAGTATTTT; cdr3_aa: CASSKLAGSGTDTQYF
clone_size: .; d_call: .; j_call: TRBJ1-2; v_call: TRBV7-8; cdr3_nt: TGTGCCAGCAGTTCCAGTACAGGGAACTATGGCTACACCTTC; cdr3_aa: CASSSSTGNYGYTF
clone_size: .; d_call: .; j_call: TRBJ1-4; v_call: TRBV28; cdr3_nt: TGTGCCAGCAGTCCGAGAGATTCTGGTAATGAAAAACTGTTTTTT; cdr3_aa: CASSPRDSGNEKLFF
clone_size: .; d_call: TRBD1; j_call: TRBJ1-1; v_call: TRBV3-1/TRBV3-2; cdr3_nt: TGTGCCAGCAGCCAAGATCCCCTCAGGGGGGAAGCTTTCTTT; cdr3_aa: CASSQDPLRGEAFF
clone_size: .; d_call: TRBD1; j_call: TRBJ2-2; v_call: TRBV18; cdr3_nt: TGTGCCAGCTCACGCGCAGGGGGCGACACCGGGGAGCTGTTTTTT; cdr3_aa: CASSRAGGDTGELFF
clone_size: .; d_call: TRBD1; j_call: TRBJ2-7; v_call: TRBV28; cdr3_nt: TGTGCCAGCAGTTTGGCCGGACAGGGAAGGAACTACGAGCAGTACTTC; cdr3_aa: CASSLAGQGRNYEQYF
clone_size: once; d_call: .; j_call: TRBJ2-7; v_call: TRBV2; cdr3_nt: TGTGCCAGCAGTGAAGGGAGGGGAGTACGCTCCTACGAGCAGTACTTC; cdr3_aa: CASSEGRGVRSYEQYF
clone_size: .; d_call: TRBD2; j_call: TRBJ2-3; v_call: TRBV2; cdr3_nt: TGTGCCAGCACCCCTAGCGGGGGTACAGATACGCAGTATTTT; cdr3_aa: CASTPSGGTDTQYF
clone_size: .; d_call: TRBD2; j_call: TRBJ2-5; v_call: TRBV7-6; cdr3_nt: TGTGCCAGCAGCGACCCTTTAGCGGGAGAGACCCAGTACTTC; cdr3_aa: CASSDPLAGETQYF
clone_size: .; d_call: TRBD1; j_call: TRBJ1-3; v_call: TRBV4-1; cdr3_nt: TGCGCCAGCAGCCCCGGACAGGGATCGGGAAACACCATATATTTT; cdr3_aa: CASSPGQGSGNTIYF
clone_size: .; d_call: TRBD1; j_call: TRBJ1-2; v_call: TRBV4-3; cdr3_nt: TGCGCCAGCAGCCAGGGGGCCACGACAGGGGATGCTAACTATGGCTACACCTTC; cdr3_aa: CASSQGATTGDANYGYTF
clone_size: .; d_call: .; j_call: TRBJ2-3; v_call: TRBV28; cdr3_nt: TGTGCCAGTTGTTCTCCCACAGATACGCAGTATTTT; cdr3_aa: CASCSPTDTQYF
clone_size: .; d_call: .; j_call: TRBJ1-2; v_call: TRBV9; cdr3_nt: TGTGCCAGCAGCGTGCTGGCGGCGGGGGTTCACTATGGCTACACCTTC; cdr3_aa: CASSVLAAGVHYGYTF
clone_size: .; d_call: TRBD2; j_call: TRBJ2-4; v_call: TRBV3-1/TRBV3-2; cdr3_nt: TGTGCCAGCAGCCAGAGCGGGAGTGGGGAAAACATTCAGTACTTC; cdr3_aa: CASSQSGSGENIQYF